Below, one TCR beta chain is given with its context. Profiling relied on immunoSEQ multiplex PCR, and the TCRdb table lists in-frame clones only, not all of them. The table lists 85,000 to 130,000 clones, roughly nine tenths of them singletons. The data belong to a study of T cell changes during pregnancy in multiple sclerosis. The sequencing used peripheral blood, collected before pregnancy. This TCR derives from a female donor with multiple sclerosis, enrolled in a pregnancy study.

This chain's CDR3 is CAIRRGRFPETQYF. CDR3 in DNA: TGTGCCATCCGCAGGGGGCGCTTTCCCGAGACCCAGTACTTC. The genes are TRBV2 and TRBJ2-5; 8 bases are shared with TRBD1. The CDR3 covers 14 residues. Germline V gene sequence: CDR1 SNHLY, CDR2 FYNNEI. The junction had 12 bases not matched to a gene; V was cut back by 10 bases and J by 5 bases.